This TCR beta chain was identified in a study of cytomegalovirus exposure and HLA in healthy donors. Vbeta (60) and Jbeta (13) primers were used in the PCR. This table comes from immunoSEQ multiplex PCR, and its TCRdb copy is limited to in-frame clones, with some not included. Among over 100,000 clones listed, around a tenth were seen once. The germline V gene encodes CDR1 ENHRY and CDR2 SYGVKD. CDR3 size: 13 residues. V lost 0 bases and J 5 bases, leaving 7 bases between the germline ends. This chain links TRBV10-3 with TRBJ1-1; D call uncertain. The clonotype was recovered from a man aged 35-49 years in good health and CMV-seropositive. The specimen was PBMCs. This CDR3 reads CAISESRNTEAFF. CDR3 bases: TGTGCCATCAGTGAGTCGAGGAATACTGAAGCTTTCTTT.